Below are 30 T cell receptor beta chains sequenced from a single sample in a study of T cell responses to AZD1222 COVID-19 vaccine. Profiling relied on immunoSEQ multiplex PCR, and the TCRdb table lists in-frame clones only, not all of them. Of 65,000 to 70,000 clones in the sample, 80% to 85% were seen once. The input for sequencing was peripheral blood, taken on day 0 of AZD1222 vaccination. Source of these receptors: an adult in good health.

The chain joins TRBV5-6 to TRBJ1-4; D is ambiguous. The germline V and J ends were trimmed by 4 bases and 4 bases, with 14 bases remaining between them. CDR1 is SGHDT and CDR2 is YYEEEE in the germline V gene. The CDR3 sequence is 15 residues long. DNA for the CDR3: TGTGCCAGCAGCCTTGGAGGTGGGGTTAATGAAAAACTGTTTTTT. Its protein is CASSLGGGVNEKLFF.

The chain recombines TRBV14 with TRBJ2-2; 7 bases are shared with TRBD2. CDR3 length: 17 amino acids. V was clipped by 0 bases and J by 3 bases; unmatched bases: 7. Germline CDR1 and CDR2: SGHDN and FVKESK. The CDR3 spells CASSQDFWTRDTGELFF. DNA of the CDR3: TGTGCCAGCAGCCAAGATTTTTGGACTAGGGACACCGGGGAGCTGTTTTTT.

The chain has TRBV19 and TRBJ1-5; 8 bases align to TRBD1. Trimming cost V 6 bases and J 4 bases; bases outside gene matches: 5. Per the germline V gene, CDR1 is LNHDA and CDR2 is SQIVND (reference sequence). CDR3 size: 14 residues. The CDR3 DNA follows: TGTGCCAGTAGCGGGACAGGAGGGAATCAGCCCCAGCATTTT. This encodes CASSGTGGNQPQHF. The whole variable domain, remainder taken from reference TRBV19 and TRBJ1-5, is DGGITQSPKYLFRKEGQNVTLSCEQNLNHDAMYWYRQDPGQGLRLIYYSQIVNDFQKGDIAEGYSVSREKKESFPLTVTSAQKNPTAFYLCASSGTGGNQPQHFGDGTRLSIL.

The V gene is TRBV2, the J gene TRBJ2-2; D is unresolved. The CDR3 is made up of 16 amino acids. V was trimmed by 5 bases and J by 1 base, leaving 14 bases between them. Germline values: CDR1 SNHLY, CDR2 FYNNEI. CDR3 nucleotide sequence: TGTGCCAGCAGTCTTACCGACTTGGGGAACACCGGGGAGCTGTTTTTT. Its translation is CASSLTDLGNTGELFF.

This rearrangement joins TRBV5-4 to TRBJ2-3, with 8 bases that match TRBD1. There are 15 residues in the CDR3. V trimming: 4 bases; J trimming: 6 bases; junction bases outside the gene matches: 10. Germline values: CDR1 SGHNT, CDR2 YYREEE (reference sequence). This CDR3 is CASSGGQGRMDTQYF. As DNA, the CDR3 is TGTGCCAGCAGCGGCGGACAGGGTAGGATGGATACGCAGTATTTT.

V gene TRBV14 combines with J gene TRBJ1-1; 12 positions agree with TRBD1. The CDR3 runs to 16 residues. In germline, CDR1 is SGHDN, CDR2 FVKESK. V lost 5 bases to trimming and J lost 3 bases; unmatched junction nucleotides: 7. The CDR3 protein is CASSTRDRGRDTEAFF. The CDR3 coding sequence is TGTGCCAGCAGCACCCGGGACAGGGGGCGAGACACTGAAGCTTTCTTT.

This chain uses TRBV19 with TRBJ2-1; D remains unclear. The length of the CDR3 is 14 residues. The germline V gene has CDR1 LNHDA and CDR2 SQIVND (reference sequence). V lost 5 bases, J lost 10 bases, and 18 bases lay in between. CDR3 sequence: CASSFLGTWKEQFF. DNA of the CDR3: TGTGCCAGTAGTTTCCTTGGAACATGGAAGGAGCAGTTCTTC. Based on the CDR3 plus reference TRBV19 and TRBJ2-1, the full variable domain is DGGITQSPKYLFRKEGQNVTLSCEQNLNHDAMYWYRQDPGQGLRLIYYSQIVNDFQKGDIAEGYSVSREKKESFPLTVTSAQKNPTAFYLCASSFLGTWKEQFFGPGTRLTVL.

The chain is built from TRBV19 and TRBJ2-1; TRBD2 matches 8 bases. J gave up 1 base and V 7 bases, and 3 bases lay outside the gene matches. The CDR3 extends over 14 amino acids. The germline CDR1 and CDR2 sequences are LNHDA and SQIVND (reference sequence). CDR3 coding DNA: TGTGCCAGTAACCCGGGGGGGTCCTACAATGAGCAGTTCTTC. Translation: CASNPGGSYNEQFF.

The chain employs TRBV14 and TRBJ1-1; D is unclear. Germline V gene data show CDR1 as SGHDN and CDR2 as FVKESK. V was shortened by 4 bases and J by 0 bases, with 3 bases between the two germline ends. The length of the CDR3 is 12 residues. The CDR3 loop is CASSRVNTEAFF. Here the CDR3 DNA reads TGTGCCAGCAGCCGGGTGAACACTGAAGCTTTCTTT.

The sample holds one count of this clone. The chain links TRBV9 to TRBJ2-2; TRBD1 is a possible D gene (5 bases). This CDR3 contains 16 residues. V dropped 0 bases and J dropped 3 bases, with 12 bases sitting between them. Germline CDR1 is SGDLS and CDR2 is YYNGEE. DNA of the CDR3: TGTGCCAGCAGCGTAGTTGGGGCCGTCGACACCGGGGAGCTGTTTTTT. This gives the protein CASSVVGAVDTGELFF. Variable domain in full (rest from reference TRBV9 and TRBJ2-2): DSGVTQTPKHLITATGQRVTLRCSPRSGDLSVYWYQQSLDQGLQFLIQYYNGEERAKGNILERFSAQQFPDLHSELNLSSLELGDSALYFCASSVVGAVDTGELFFGEGSRLTVL.

The rearrangement uses TRBV5-4 and TRBJ2-1; 14 nucleotides line up with TRBD2. V gave up 4 bases and J gave up 14 bases; unmatched junction bases: 11. The CDR3 is 15 residues long. Germline CDR1 reads SGHNT; CDR2 reads YYREEE (reference sequence). The CDR3 bases are TGTGCCAGCAGCGAACCGGGACTAGCGGGGGCGAGGGAGTTCTTC. Translation gives CASSEPGLAGAREFF. Full variable domain (rest looked up from reference TRBV5-4 and TRBJ2-1): ETGVTQSPTHLIKTRGQQVTLRCSSQSGHNTVSWYQQALGQGPQFIFQYYREEENGRGNFPPRFSGLQFPNYSSELNVNALELDDSALYLCASSEPGLAGAREFFGPGTRLTVL.

This clone was seen only once. CDR3 bases: TGTGCCAGCAGCGTAGATTTCTATGGCTACACCTTC. Translated: CASSVDFYGYTF. The rearrangement joins TRBV9 to TRBJ1-2; no reliable D call. Trimming stripped 0 bases from V and 4 bases from J, with 4 bases between. Per germline, CDR1 SGDLS and CDR2 YYNGEE. The length of the CDR3 is 12 residues.

The V and J genes are TRBV18 and TRBJ2-1; D possibly corresponds to TRBD1 (6 bases). The germline V and J ends were trimmed by 6 bases and 0 bases, with 12 bases remaining between them. Germline CDR1 reads KGHSH; CDR2 reads LQKENI. The CDR3 sequence is 15 residues long. CDR3 nucleotide sequence: TGTGCCAGCTCGGGCGGACAGAGCTCCTACAATGAGCAGTTCTTC. Amino acid sequence: CASSGGQSSYNEQFF.

The CDR3 DNA reads TGTGCCAGTAGGGGACAGGGATCCTACAATGAGCAGTTCTTC. It specifies CASRGQGSYNEQFF. The chain uses TRBV19 and TRBJ2-1, with 9 positions matching TRBD1. Unmatched junction bases numbered 1, after V lost 6 bases and J lost 1 base. The V gene's germline CDR1 is LNHDA and CDR2 SQIVND (reference sequence). This CDR3 contains 14 residues.

The V and J genes are TRBV6-1 and TRBJ1-5; D gene uncertain. Per the germline V gene, CDR1 is MNHNS and CDR2 is SASEGT. The CDR3 totals 13 residues. V was trimmed by 3 bases and J by 4 bases, leaving 7 bases between them. The DNA of the CDR3 is TGTGCCAGCAGTGACATCACAAATCAGCCCCAGCATTTT. Translated, it gives CASSDITNQPQHF.

The V call is TRBV6-4, the J call TRBJ2-3; D may be TRBD2 (5 bases). This CDR3 contains 15 residues. In germline, CDR1 is MRHNA, CDR2 SNTAGT. In DNA, the CDR3 is TGTGCTACCAGCAGACGGGGTACACAGCCAGATACGCAGTATTTT. The encoded protein is CATSRRGTQPDTQYF.

V and J are TRBV4-1 and TRBJ1-2, with 12 bases identical to TRBD1. V lost 0 bases to trimming and J lost 7 bases; unmatched junction nucleotides: 6. This CDR3 spans 16 amino acids. Germline loops: CDR1 MGHRA, CDR2 YSYEKL. CDR3 coding DNA: TGCGCCAGCAGCCAAGAGGGGGACAGGGGGCTTTCTGGCTACACCTTC. It encodes CASSQEGDRGLSGYTF.

This rearrangement joins TRBV7-8 to TRBJ2-6, with a tentative D call TRBD2 (5 bases). The CDR3 loop spans 17 amino acids. Germline CDR1 reads SGHVS; CDR2 reads FQNEAQ. With 2 bases removed from V and 2 bases from J, the gap between germline ends came to 13 bases. CDR3 sequence: CASSLREGKTGANVLTF. The CDR3 DNA reads as TGTGCCAGCAGCTTACGGGAAGGGAAAACTGGGGCCAACGTCCTGACTTTC.

This sequence joins TRBV6-6 and TRBJ1-1; D ambiguous. The CDR3 runs 13 residues. The V and J ends lost 6 bases and 1 base respectively, with 9 bases between them. Looked up from germline, CDR1 is MNHNY and CDR2 is SVGAGI (reference sequence). The CDR3 nucleotides read TGTGCCAGCAGGACCAGGCAGAACACTGAAGCTTTCTTT. Translation: CASRTRQNTEAFF.

The chain links TRBV27 to TRBJ2-1; 8 bases fit TRBD1. V was clipped by 6 bases and J by 5 bases; unmatched bases: 9. Germline lookup yields CDR1 MNHEY and CDR2 SMNVEV (reference sequence). The CDR3 contains 15 residues. The CDR3 here is CASSPGQGVNNEQFF. CDR3 nucleotides: TGTGCCAGCAGCCCCGGACAGGGCGTAAACAATGAGCAGTTCTTC.

The rearrangement uses TRBV6-2 or TRBV6-3 and TRBJ2-5; D is unresolved. Germline lookup yields CDR1 MNHEY and CDR2 SVGEGT. V was pared by 6 bases and J by 5 bases, with 4 bases between. The CDR3 consists of 10 residues. CDR3 protein: CASSFETQYF. DNA of the CDR3: TGTGCCAGCAGCTTTGAGACCCAGTACTTC.

This clone appeared a few times. As DNA, the CDR3 is TGTGCCAGCAGTGAAACAGCGAGCTCTGGAAACACCATATATTTT. Translating it yields CASSETASSGNTIYF. V is TRBV6-4 and J is TRBJ1-3; no firm D call. The V and J ends lost 3 bases and 0 bases respectively, with 9 bases between them. The CDR3 sequence is 15 residues long. In germline, CDR1 is MRHNA, CDR2 SNTAGT.

This clone has only one observation. The chain uses TRBV2 and TRBJ1-5; possible D gene TRBD1, 6 bases. The V gene lost 8 bases and the J gene lost 6 bases, with 11 bases spanning the gap. The CDR3 has 12 residues. Germline values: CDR1 SNHLY, CDR2 FYNNEI. This chain's CDR3 is CASSGVGQPQHF. In nucleotides, the CDR3 is TGTGCCAGCTCAGGGGTGGGTCAGCCCCAGCATTTT.

The V and J genes are TRBV18 and TRBJ1-6; D call uncertain. Germline V gives CDR1 KGHSH, CDR2 LQKENI. V lost 4 bases and J lost 9, with 7 bases in between. The CDR3 covers 12 residues. Here the CDR3 reads CASSLLGSPLHF. The DNA of the CDR3 is TGTGCCAGCTCACTCCTGGGTTCACCCCTCCACTTT.

The V call is TRBV11-2, the J call TRBJ1-2; no definite D call. Germline CDR1 SGHAT, CDR2 FQNNGV. This CDR3 region has 13 residues. Trimming pared 2 bases from V and 4 bases from J, leaving 8 bases between. CDR3 sequence reads: CASSLSRVYGYTF. The CDR3, as DNA: TGTGCCAGCAGCTTATCTCGGGTCTATGGCTACACCTTC. Drawing the rest from reference TRBV11-2 and TRBJ1-2, the complete variable domain is EAGVAQSPRYKIIEKRQSVAFWCNPISGHATLYWYQQILGQGPKLLIQFQNNGVVDDSQLPKDRFSAERLKGVDSTLKIQPAKLEDSAVYLCASSLSRVYGYTFGSGTRLTVV.

The chain employs TRBV27 and TRBJ1-1; D perhaps matches TRBD1 (5 bases). Germline loops: CDR1 MNHEY, CDR2 SMNVEV (reference sequence). The CDR3 is 14 amino acids. The V end lost 3 bases, the J end lost 4 bases, and 12 bases lay between the germline ends. CDR3 nucleotide sequence: TGTGCCAGCAGTTTCAAGGGTGGGACCACTGAAGCTTTCTTT. Its translation is CASSFKGGTTEAFF.

V usage is TRBV3-1 (or the pseudogene TRBV3-2) and J usage is TRBJ1-5, with a tentative D call TRBD1 (5 bases). Trimming took 7 bases from V and 1 from J, leaving 11 bases between them. In germline, CDR1 is LGHDT, CDR2 YNNKEL (reference sequence). The CDR3 totals 14 residues. CDR3 in DNA: TGTGCCAGCACCCAGGGATGGAGCAATCAGCCCCAGCATTTT. It codes for CASTQGWSNQPQHF.

CDR3 amino acids: CASSVAGGTTGGELFF. The DNA of the CDR3 is TGTGCCAGCAGTGTTGCGGGGGGGACCACTGGCGGGGAGCTGTTTTTT. This chain links TRBV2 with TRBJ2-2; the match to TRBD2 covers 9 bases. The CDR3 loop spans 16 amino acids. Trimming removed 4 bases from V and 7 bases from J; junction bases left unmatched: 10. Germline CDR1 SNHLY, CDR2 FYNNEI.

The genes are TRBV5-8 and TRBJ1-4; 7 nucleotides line up with TRBD1. CDR1 and CDR2 from the germline V gene are SGHTS and YDEGEE. The CDR3 covers 13 residues. J gave up 12 bases and V 7 bases, and 12 bases lay outside the gene matches. CDR3 nucleotide sequence: TGTGCCAGCCAGCCGGGACAGCGGGTCGAACTGTTTTTT. As protein: CASQPGQRVELFF.

This clone was recorded once. The CDR3 protein is CASSHAESKLFF. Here the CDR3 DNA reads TGTGCCAGCAGCCATGCTGAATCGAAACTGTTTTTT. The V gene is TRBV3-1 (or the pseudogene TRBV3-2), the J gene TRBJ1-4; the D is unclear. The CDR3 consists of 12 residues. Germline assignment: CDR1 LGHDT and CDR2 YNNKEL (reference sequence). Trimming pared 3 bases from V and 11 bases from J, leaving 10 bases between.